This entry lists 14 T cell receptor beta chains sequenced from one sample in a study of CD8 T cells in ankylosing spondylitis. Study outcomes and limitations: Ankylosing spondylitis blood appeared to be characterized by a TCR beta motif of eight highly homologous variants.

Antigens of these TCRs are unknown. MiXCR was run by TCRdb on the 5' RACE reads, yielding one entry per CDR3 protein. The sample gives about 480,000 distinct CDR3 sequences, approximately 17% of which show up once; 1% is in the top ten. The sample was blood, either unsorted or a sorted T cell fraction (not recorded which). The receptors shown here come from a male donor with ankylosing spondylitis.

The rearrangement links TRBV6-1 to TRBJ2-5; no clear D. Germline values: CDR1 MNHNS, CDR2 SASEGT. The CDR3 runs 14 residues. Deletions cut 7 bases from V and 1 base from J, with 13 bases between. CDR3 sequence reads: CASTNKASQETQYF. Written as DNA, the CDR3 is TGTGCCAGCACCAACAAGGCCAGCCAAGAGACCCAGTACTTC.

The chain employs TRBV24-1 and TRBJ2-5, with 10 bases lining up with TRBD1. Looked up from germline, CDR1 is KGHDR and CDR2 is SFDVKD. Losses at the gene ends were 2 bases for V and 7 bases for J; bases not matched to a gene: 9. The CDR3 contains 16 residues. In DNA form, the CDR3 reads TGTGCCACCAGTGATTCGACAGGGGGCGTTTTCGGGACCCAGTACTTC. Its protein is CATSDSTGGVFGTQYF.

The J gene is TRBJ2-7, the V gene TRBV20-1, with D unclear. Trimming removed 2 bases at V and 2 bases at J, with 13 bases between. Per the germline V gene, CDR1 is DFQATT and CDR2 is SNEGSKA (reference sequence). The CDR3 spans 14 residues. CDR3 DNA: TGCAGTGCTAGATGCGTACTTCCTCCCTACGAGCAGTACTTC. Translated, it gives CSARCVLPPYEQYF.

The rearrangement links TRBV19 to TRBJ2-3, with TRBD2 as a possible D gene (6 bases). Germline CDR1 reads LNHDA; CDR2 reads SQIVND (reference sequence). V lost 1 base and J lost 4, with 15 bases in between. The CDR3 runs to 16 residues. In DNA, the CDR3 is TGTGCCAGTAGTATAGGGCGGGGTCCCGAGGCAGATACGCAGTATTTT. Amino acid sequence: CASSIGRGPEADTQYF.

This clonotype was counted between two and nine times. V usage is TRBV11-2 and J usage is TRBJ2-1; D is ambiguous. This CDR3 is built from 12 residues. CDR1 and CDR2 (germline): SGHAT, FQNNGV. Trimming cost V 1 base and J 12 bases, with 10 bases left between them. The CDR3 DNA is TGTGCCAGCAGCTTAGCCCCCGGTGGGCAGTTCTTC. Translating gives CASSLAPGGQFF.

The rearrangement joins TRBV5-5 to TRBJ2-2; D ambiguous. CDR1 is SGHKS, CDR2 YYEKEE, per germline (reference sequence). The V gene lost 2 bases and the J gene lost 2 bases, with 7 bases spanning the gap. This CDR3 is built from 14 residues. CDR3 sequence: CASSLLHNTGELFF. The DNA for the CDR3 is TGTGCCAGCAGCTTACTTCATAACACCGGGGAGCTGTTTTTT.

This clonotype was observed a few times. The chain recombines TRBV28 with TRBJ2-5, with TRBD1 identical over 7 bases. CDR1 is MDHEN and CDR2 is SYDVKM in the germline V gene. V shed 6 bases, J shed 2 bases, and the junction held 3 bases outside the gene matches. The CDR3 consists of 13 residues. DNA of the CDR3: TGTGCCAGCAGGACAGGGCCTCAAGAGACCCAGTACTTC. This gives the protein CASRTGPQETQYF.

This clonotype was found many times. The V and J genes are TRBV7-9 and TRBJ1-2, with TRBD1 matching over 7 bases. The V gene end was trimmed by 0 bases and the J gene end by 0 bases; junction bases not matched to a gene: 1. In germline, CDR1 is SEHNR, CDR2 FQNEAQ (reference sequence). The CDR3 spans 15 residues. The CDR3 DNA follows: TGTGCCAGCAGCTTAGCCAGGGGGACTAACTATGGCTACACCTTC. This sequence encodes CASSLARGTNYGYTF.

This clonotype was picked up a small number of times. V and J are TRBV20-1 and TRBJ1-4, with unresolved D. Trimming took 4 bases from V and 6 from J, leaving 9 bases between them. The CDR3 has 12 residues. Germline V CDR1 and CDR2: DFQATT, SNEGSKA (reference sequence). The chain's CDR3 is CSAKKSDEKLFF. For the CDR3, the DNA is TGCAGTGCTAAGAAATCGGATGAAAAACTGTTTTTT.

CDR3 bases: TGTGCCATCAGTGAGGCAGGGGGCATACTCTACGAGCAGTACTTC. It codes for CAISEAGGILYEQYF. The gene calls are TRBV10-3 and TRBJ2-7, with 8 bases lining up with TRBD1. Germline V gene sequence: CDR1 ENHRY, CDR2 SYGVKD. There are 15 residues in the CDR3. Trimming removed 2 bases from V and 3 bases from J; junction bases left unmatched: 6.

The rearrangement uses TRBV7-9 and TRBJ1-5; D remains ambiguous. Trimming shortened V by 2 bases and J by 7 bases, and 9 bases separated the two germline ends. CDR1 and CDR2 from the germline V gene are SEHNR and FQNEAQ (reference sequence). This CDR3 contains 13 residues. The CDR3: CASSLQVGQPQHF. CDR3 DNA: TGTGCCAGCAGCTTACAGGTGGGGCAGCCCCAGCATTTT.

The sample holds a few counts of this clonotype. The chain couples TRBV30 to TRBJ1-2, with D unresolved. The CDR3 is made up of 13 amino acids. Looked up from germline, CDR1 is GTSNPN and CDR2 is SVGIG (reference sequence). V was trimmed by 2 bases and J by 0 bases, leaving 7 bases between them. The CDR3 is CAWSPRANYGYTF. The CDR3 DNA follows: TGTGCCTGGAGTCCGCGGGCTAACTATGGCTACACCTTC.

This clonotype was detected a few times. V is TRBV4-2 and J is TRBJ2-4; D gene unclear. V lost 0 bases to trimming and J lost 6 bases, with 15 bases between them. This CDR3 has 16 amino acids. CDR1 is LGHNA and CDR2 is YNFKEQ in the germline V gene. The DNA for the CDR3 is TGTGCCAGCAGCCAAGACTTGGCTAGTGAATTAAACATTCAGTACTTC. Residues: CASSQDLASELNIQYF.

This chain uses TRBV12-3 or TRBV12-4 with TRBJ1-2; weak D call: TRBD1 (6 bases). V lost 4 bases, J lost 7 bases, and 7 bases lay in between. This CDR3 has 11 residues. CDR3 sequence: CASSSDSGYTF. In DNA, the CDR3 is TGTGCCAGCAGTTCGGACAGTGGCTACACCTTC.